The 9 T cell receptor beta chains below come from one sample, sequenced in a study of cytomegalovirus exposure and HLA in healthy donors. In the PCR, 60 Vbeta and 13 Jbeta primers were used. Here immunoSEQ multiplex PCR was the method, and the copy in TCRdb shows in-frame clones only, minus some. The sample holds some 110,000 clones, roughly 15% seen once. The sequencing sample was made of PBMCs. These receptors were obtained from a female donor in good health and CMV-seronegative.

The table lists this clone with a few counts. The chain uses TRBV4-1 and TRBJ2-7; 7 bases fit TRBD2. The CDR3 runs to 14 residues. V shed 0 bases, J shed 6 bases, and the junction held 5 bases outside the gene matches. CDR1 and CDR2 from the germline V gene are MGHRA and YSYEKL. The CDR3 sequence: CASSQESGGVEQYF. The CDR3 DNA sequence: TGCGCCAGCAGCCAAGAGTCGGGAGGTGTCGAGCAGTACTTC.

This clone appeared a few times. The rearrangement links TRBV2 to TRBJ1-1, with TRBD1 matching over 11 bases. The CDR3 extends over 15 amino acids. V trimming: 7 bases; J trimming: 4 bases; junction bases outside the gene matches: 8. Germline loops: CDR1 SNHLY, CDR2 FYNNEI. The CDR3 spells CASTDRGLRSTEAFF. In DNA, the CDR3 is TGTGCCAGCACGGACAGGGGGCTTAGGAGCACTGAAGCTTTCTTT.

The gene calls are TRBV29-1 and TRBJ1-3, with TRBD1 matching over 11 bases. The J segment lost 0 bases and the V segment lost 3 bases, leaving 4 bases of the junction unmatched. From germline, CDR1 is SQVTM and CDR2 ANQGSEA. The length of the CDR3 is 16 residues. The CDR3 DNA sequence: TGCAGCGTTGACCCCGGGACAGGGGGCTCTGGAAACACCATATATTTT. This codes for CSVDPGTGGSGNTIYF.

This chain links TRBV27 with TRBJ2-5; 8 bases map to TRBD2. Germline V gene lookup returns CDR1 MNHEY and CDR2 SMNVEV (reference sequence). Losses at the gene ends were 3 bases for V and 4 bases for J; bases not matched to a gene: 4. This CDR3 is 14 amino acids long. In DNA form, the CDR3 reads TGTGCCAGCAGTTTGACGGGAGGGCTAGAGACCCAGTACTTC. Protein: CASSLTGGLETQYF.

This clone appeared a few times. This rearrangement joins TRBV6-6 to TRBJ2-7; TRBD1 matches at 7 bases. The CDR3 spans 14 residues. The V and J ends lost 5 bases and 5 bases, in that order; junction bases with no gene match: 9. Germline values: CDR1 MNHNY, CDR2 SVGAGI (reference sequence). The CDR3 reads CASSPGGNNHEQYF. The CDR3 DNA sequence: TGTGCCAGCAGTCCAGGGGGTAATAACCACGAGCAGTACTTC.

This clone has only a few counts. The V call is TRBV7-6, the J call TRBJ2-5; 8 bases map to TRBD1. The CDR3 is 16 amino acids. Germline CDR1 reads SGHVS; CDR2 reads FNYEAQ. J gave up 3 bases and V 5 bases, and 11 bases lay outside the gene matches. CDR3 region: CASSGYRDRRKETQYF. In DNA form, the CDR3 reads TGTGCCAGCAGCGGATACCGGGACAGGCGGAAAGAGACCCAGTACTTC. Complete variable domain (other parts from reference TRBV7-6 and TRBJ2-5): GAGVSQSPRYKVTKRGQDVALRCDPISGHVSLYWYRQALGQGPEFLTYFNYEAQQDKSGLPNDRFSAERPEGSISTLTIQRTEQRDSAMYRCASSGYRDRRKETQYFGPGTRLLVL.

The chain carries TRBV10-3 and TRBJ2-1, with 11 bases that match TRBD2. The V gene end was trimmed by 3 bases and the J gene end by 7 bases; junction bases not matched to a gene: 5. The CDR3 runs to 15 residues. Germline V gene sequence: CDR1 ENHRY, CDR2 SYGVKD. CDR3 protein: CAISDVAGGKNEQFF. CDR3 DNA: TGTGCCATCAGTGACGTAGCGGGAGGGAAAAATGAGCAGTTCTTC.

This clone has more than one count but fewer than ten. The chain combines TRBV4-3 with TRBJ2-7; D gene uncertain. This CDR3 has 14 residues. With 1 base removed from V and 2 bases from J, the gap between germline ends came to 9 bases. Germline lookup yields CDR1 LGHNA and CDR2 YSLEER. The CDR3 spells CASSQVAAAYEQYF. For the CDR3, the DNA is TGCGCCAGCAGCCAAGTCGCGGCTGCCTACGAGCAGTACTTC.

The gene calls are TRBV18 and TRBJ2-2, with D possibly TRBD1 on 6 matching bases. Trimming stripped 1 base from V and 1 base from J, with 7 bases between. Germline V CDR1 and CDR2: KGHSH, LQKENI. This CDR3 contains 15 residues. The CDR3 coding sequence is TGTGCCAGCTCACCACAGGGACAGAACACCGGGGAGCTGTTTTTT. Translation: CASSPQGQNTGELFF.